This T cell receptor (beta chain) was identified in a study of T cell repertoires in cytomegalovirus infection. TCRdb independently ran MiXCR on the reads; one entry per CDR3 protein. The sample contains about 310,000 distinct CDR3 sequences, approximately 25% of which appear only once. In regard to this clonotype: What it binds is unknown.

This CDR3 is 16 amino acids long. After removal of 4 bases from V and 1 base from J, the junction contained 8 bases not matched to a gene. The germline gives CDR1 DFQATT, CDR2 SNEGSKA (reference sequence). This chain joins TRBV20-1 and TRBJ2-3, with 10 bases lining up with TRBD2. The clonotype originates from a human donor in good health (CMV status not recorded). Some clones in this sample may be carry-over from other donors' samples. This specimen was cultured PBMCs, taken from culture after CMV antigen stimulation. This chain's CDR3 is CSATSPGTSGTDTQYF. The CDR3 nucleotides read TGCAGTGCTACCTCCCCCGGGACTAGCGGCACAGATACGCAGTATTTT.